This T cell receptor (beta chain) appears in the sequencing data of a study of blood T cell repertoires in COVID-19. Background on the study: Some COVID-19 samples were acute and others convalescent; all came from the United States, Italy and Spain. T cells, B-cell-depleted T cells, or PBMCs provided the cDNA or gDNA that served as material.

This CDR3 region has 15 residues. Germline lookup yields CDR1 KGHSH and CDR2 LQKENI. Germline trimming cut 2 bases from V and 14 bases from J; bases unmatched to any gene: 10. Measured with immunoSEQ multiplex PCR; TCRdb has only the in-frame clones, and not every one. This sample has approximately 9,600 clones, with around 85% found just once. The chain couples TRBV18 to TRBJ2-1, with 12 bases matching TRBD2. The sequenced sample consisted of peripheral blood. The clonotype comes from a human donor in a cohort sampled during active COVID-19. CDR3 protein: CASSPGGPSGRAEFF. In DNA form, the CDR3 reads TGTGCCAGCTCACCAGGGGGTCCTAGCGGGAGGGCCGAGTTCTTC.